This TCR beta chain was documented in a study of brain T cells in children with intractable seizures. This CDR3 spans 11 amino acids. Germline V gives CDR1 SEHNR, CDR2 FQNEAQ (reference sequence). Trimming pared 5 bases from V and 7 bases from J, leaving 8 bases between. Method: immunoSEQ multiplex PCR; TCRdb's copy keeps in-frame clones and lacks some. The table lists approximately 110,000 clones, roughly 92% of them singletons. Patients received at least one anti-epileptic drug before surgery. The specimen was peripheral blood, collected at surgery. This clonotype originated in a boy under three years old with hemimegalencephaly and intractable seizures. This sequence joins TRBV7-9 and TRBJ1-1, with D unresolved. The CDR3 spells CASSTGNEAFF. CDR3 nucleotides: TGTGCCAGCAGCACTGGGAATGAAGCTTTCTTT.